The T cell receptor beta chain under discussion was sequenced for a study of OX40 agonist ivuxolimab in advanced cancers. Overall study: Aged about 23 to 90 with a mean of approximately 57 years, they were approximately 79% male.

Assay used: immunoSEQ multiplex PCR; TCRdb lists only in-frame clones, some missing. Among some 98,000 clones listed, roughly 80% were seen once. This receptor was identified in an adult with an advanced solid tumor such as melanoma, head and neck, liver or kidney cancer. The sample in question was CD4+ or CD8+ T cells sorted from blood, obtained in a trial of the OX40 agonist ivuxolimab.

The CDR3 DNA reads TGTGCCAGCAGCCTCCTAAACACCGGGGAGCTGTTTTTT. Translated: CASSLLNTGELFF. The chain links TRBV5-5 to TRBJ2-2; D gene unclear. The ends were cut back, 4 bases at V and 2 bases at J, with 6 bases in the middle. This CDR3 spans 13 amino acids. From germline, CDR1 is SGHKS and CDR2 YYEKEE (reference sequence).